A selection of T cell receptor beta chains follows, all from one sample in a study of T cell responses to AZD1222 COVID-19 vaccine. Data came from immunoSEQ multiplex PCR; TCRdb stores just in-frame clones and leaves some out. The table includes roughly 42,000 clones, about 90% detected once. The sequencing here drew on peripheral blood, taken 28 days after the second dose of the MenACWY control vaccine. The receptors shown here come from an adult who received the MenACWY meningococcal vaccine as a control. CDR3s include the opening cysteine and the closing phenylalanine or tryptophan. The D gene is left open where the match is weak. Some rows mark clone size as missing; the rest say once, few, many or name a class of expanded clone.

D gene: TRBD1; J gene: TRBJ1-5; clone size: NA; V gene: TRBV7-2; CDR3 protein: CASSLTGQRGQPQHF; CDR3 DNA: TGTGCCAGCAGCTTGACAGGGCAAAGGGGTCAGCCCCAGCATTTT
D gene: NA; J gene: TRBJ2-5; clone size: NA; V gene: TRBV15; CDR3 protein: CATSRGGGVGEETQYF; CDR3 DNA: TGTGCCACCAGCAGAGGGGGGGGCGTCGGGGAAGAGACCCAGTACTTC
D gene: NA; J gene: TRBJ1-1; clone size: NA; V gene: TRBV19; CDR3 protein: CASSNRVRNTEAFF; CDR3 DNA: TGTGCCAGTAGCAACAGGGTGAGGAACACTGAAGCTTTCTTT
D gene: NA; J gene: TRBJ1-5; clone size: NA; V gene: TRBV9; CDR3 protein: CASSEGAVNQPQHF; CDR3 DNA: TGTGCCAGCAGTGAAGGGGCCGTCAATCAGCCCCAGCATTTT
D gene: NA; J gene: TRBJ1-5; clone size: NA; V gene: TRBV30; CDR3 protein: CAWSGSLPNQPQHF; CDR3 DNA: TGTGCCTGGAGCGGAAGCCTCCCTAATCAGCCCCAGCATTTT
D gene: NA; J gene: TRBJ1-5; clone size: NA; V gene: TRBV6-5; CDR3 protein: CASRMDTFSNQPQHF; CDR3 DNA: TGTGCCAGCCGGATGGACACCTTTAGCAATCAGCCCCAGCATTTT
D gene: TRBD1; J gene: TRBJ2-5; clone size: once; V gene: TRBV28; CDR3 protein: CASRRDRYQETQYF; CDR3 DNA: TGTGCCAGCAGGCGGGACAGGTACCAAGAGACCCAGTACTTC
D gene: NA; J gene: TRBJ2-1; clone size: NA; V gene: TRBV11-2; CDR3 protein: CASSIGHRSEQFF; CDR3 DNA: TGTGCCAGCAGCATAGGTCACAGGAGTGAGCAGTTCTTC
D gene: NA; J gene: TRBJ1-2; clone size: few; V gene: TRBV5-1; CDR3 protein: CASSLESGNYGYTF; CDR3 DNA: TGCGCCAGCAGCTTGGAGAGCGGTAACTATGGCTACACCTTC
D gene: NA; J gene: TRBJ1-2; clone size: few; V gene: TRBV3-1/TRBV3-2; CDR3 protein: CASSQGSNKNYGYTF; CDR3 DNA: TGTGCCAGCAGCCAGGGCTCGAACAAAAACTATGGCTACACCTTC
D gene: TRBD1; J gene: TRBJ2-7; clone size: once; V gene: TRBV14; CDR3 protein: CASRLDRESHEQYF; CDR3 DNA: TGTGCCAGCAGACTGGACAGGGAATCTCACGAGCAGTACTTC
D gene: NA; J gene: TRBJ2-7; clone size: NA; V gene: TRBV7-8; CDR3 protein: CASSLAGAYEQYF; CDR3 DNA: TGTGCCAGCAGCTTAGCGGGGGCCTACGAGCAGTACTTC
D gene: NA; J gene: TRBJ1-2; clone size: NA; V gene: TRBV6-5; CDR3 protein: CASTAIPNYGYTF; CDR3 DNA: TGTGCCAGCACTGCTATTCCTAACTATGGCTACACCTTC
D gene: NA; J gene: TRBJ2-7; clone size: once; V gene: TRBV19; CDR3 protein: CASSPQQGYSYEQYF; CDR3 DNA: TGTGCCAGTAGTCCTCAGCAGGGCTACTCCTACGAGCAGTACTTC
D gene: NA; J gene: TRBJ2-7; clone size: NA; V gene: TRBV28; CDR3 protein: CASSPLLPGKPYEQYF; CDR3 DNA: TGTGCCAGCAGTCCCCTCCTCCCGGGAAAGCCCTACGAGCAGTACTTC
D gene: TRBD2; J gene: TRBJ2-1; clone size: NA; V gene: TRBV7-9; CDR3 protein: CASSLGTSGSSYNEQFF; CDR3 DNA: TGTGCCAGCAGCTTAGGCACTAGCGGGAGCTCCTACAATGAGCAGTTCTTC
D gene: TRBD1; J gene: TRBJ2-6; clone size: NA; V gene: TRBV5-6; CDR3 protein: CASSTDRGAGANVLTF; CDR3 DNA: TGTGCCAGCAGCACGGACAGGGGGGCTGGGGCCAACGTCCTGACTTTC
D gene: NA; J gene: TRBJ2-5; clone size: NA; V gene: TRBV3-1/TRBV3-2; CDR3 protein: CASSQVSRETQYF; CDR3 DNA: TGTGCCAGCAGCCAAGTCTCCCGAGAGACCCAGTACTTC
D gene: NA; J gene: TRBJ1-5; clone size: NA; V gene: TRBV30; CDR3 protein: CAWSVEGNQPQHF; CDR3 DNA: TGTGCCTGGAGTGTCGAGGGGAACCAGCCCCAGCATTTT
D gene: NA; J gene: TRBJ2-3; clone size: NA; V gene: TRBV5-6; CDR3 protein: CASSQFRDTQYF; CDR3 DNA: TGTGCCAGCAGCCAATTTAGAGATACGCAGTATTTT
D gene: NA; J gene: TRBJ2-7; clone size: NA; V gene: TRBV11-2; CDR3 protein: CASSPGFGSSYEQYF; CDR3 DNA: TGTGCCAGCAGCCCAGGGTTCGGGAGCTCCTACGAGCAGTACTTC
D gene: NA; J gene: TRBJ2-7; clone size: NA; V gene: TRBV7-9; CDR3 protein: CASSSGTILLYEQYF; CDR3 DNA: TGTGCCAGCAGCTCTGGGACCATCTTGTTATACGAGCAGTACTTC
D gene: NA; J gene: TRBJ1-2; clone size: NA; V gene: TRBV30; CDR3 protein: CAWGKVRYGYTF; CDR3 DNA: TGTGCCTGGGGCAAGGTTCGCTATGGCTACACCTTC
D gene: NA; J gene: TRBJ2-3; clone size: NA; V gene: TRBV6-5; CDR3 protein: CANLPRGDTQYF; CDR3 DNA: TGTGCCAACCTTCCCAGGGGAGATACGCAGTATTTT
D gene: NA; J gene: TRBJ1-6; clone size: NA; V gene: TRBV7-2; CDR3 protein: CASSRTGADSPLHF; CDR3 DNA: TGTGCCAGCAGCCGTACGGGGGCGGATTCACCCCTCCACTTT
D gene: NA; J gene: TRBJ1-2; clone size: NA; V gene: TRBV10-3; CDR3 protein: CAISNSDGNYGYTF; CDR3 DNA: TGTGCCATCTCAAACTCGGACGGGAACTATGGCTACACCTTC
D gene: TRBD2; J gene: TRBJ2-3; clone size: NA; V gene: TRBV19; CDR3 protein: CASSIGGVGTDTQYF; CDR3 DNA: TGTGCCAGTAGTATTGGGGGGGTGGGCACAGATACGCAGTATTTT
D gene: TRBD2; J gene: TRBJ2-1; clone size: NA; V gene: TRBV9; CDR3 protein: CASSVDSGTYNEQFF; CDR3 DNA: TGTGCCAGCAGCGTAGATAGCGGGACTTACAATGAGCAGTTCTTC
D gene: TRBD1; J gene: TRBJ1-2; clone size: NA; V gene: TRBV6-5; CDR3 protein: CASSSGTGANYGYTF; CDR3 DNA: TGTGCCAGCAGCTCCGGGACAGGGGCTAACTATGGCTACACCTTC
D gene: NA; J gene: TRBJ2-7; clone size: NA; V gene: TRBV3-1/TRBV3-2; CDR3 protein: CASSQTGEGYEQYF; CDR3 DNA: TGTGCCAGCAGCCAAACCGGAGAGGGCTACGAGCAGTACTTC
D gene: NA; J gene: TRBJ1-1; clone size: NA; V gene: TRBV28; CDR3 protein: CASSPPATEKAFF; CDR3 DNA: TGTGCCAGCAGTCCTCCAGCTACCGAGAAAGCTTTCTTT
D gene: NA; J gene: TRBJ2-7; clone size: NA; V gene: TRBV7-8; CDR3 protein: CASSLMGGRGEQYF; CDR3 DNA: TGTGCCAGCAGCTTAATGGGGGGGCGAGGCGAGCAGTACTTC
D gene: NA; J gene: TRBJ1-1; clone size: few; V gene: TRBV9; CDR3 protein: CASSVGMNTEAFF; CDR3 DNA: TGTGCCAGCAGCGTGGGCATGAACACTGAAGCTTTCTTT
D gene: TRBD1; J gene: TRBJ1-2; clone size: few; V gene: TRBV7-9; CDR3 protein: CASSRQGDGYGYTF; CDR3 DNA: TGTGCCAGCAGCCGACAGGGAGATGGCTATGGCTACACCTTC
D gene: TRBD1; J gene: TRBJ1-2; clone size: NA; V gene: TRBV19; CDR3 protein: CASSIGGDRSPFSHGYTF; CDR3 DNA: TGTGCCAGTAGTATTGGGGGGGACAGGAGCCCCTTTTCCCATGGCTACACCTTC
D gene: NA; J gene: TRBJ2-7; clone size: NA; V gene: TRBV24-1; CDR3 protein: CATSDGFLDEQYF; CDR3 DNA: TGTGCCACCAGTGATGGCTTTTTGGACGAGCAGTACTTC
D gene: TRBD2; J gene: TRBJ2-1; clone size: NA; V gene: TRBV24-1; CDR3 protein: CATSDPTSGRYNEQFF; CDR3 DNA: TGTGCCACCAGTGACCCCACTAGCGGGCGGTACAATGAGCAGTTCTTC
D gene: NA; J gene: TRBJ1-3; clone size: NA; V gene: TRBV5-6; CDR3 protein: CASSRPVSGNTIYF; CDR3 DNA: TGTGCCAGCAGCCGGCCAGTCTCTGGAAACACCATATATTTT
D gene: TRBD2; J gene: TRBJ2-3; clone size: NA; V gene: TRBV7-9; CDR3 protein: CASSPPGLETDTQYF; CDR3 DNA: TGTGCCAGCAGCCCCCCCGGACTAGAGACAGATACGCAGTATTTT
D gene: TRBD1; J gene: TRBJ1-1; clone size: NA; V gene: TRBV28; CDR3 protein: CASRQGGPNTEAFF; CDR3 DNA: TGTGCCAGCCGACAGGGCGGACCCAACACTGAAGCTTTCTTT
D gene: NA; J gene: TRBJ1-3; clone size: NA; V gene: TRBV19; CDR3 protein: CASSIFSGLGNTIYF; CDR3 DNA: TGTGCCAGTAGTATTTTCAGCGGATTGGGAAACACCATATATTTT
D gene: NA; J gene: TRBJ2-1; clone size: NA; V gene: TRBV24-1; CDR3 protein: CATSARTGLGGNEQFF; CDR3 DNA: TGTGCCACCAGTGCACGGACCGGACTAGGGGGCAATGAGCAGTTCTTC
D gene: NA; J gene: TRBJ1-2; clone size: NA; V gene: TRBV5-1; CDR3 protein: CASRESLGYGYTF; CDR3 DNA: TGCGCCAGCAGGGAGTCACTAGGCTATGGCTACACCTTC